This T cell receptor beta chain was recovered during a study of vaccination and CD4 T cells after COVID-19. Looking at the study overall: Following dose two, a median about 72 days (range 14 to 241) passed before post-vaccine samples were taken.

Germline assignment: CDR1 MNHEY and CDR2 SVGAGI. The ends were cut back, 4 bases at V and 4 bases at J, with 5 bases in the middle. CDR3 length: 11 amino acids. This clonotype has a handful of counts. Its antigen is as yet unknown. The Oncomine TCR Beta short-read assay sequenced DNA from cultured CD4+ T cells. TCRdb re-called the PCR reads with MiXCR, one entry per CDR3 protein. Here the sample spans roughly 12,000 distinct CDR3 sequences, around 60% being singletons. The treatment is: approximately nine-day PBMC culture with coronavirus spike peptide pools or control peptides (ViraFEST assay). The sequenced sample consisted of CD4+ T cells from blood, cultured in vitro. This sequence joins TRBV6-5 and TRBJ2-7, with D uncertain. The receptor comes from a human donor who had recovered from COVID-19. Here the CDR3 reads CASSSPYEQYF. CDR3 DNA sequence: TGTGCCAGCAGTTCCCCGTACGAGCAGTACTTC.